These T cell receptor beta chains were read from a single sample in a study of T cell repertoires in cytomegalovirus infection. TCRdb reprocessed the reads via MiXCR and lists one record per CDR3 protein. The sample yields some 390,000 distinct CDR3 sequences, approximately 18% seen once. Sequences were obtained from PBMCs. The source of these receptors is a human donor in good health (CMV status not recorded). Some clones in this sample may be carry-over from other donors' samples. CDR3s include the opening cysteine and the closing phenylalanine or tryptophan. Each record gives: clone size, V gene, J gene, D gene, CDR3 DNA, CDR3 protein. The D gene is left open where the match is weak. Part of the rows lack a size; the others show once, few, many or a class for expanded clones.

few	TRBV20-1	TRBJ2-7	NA	TGCAGCGCCGGGGGAAGGGCTCTCTACGAGCAGTACTTC	CSAGGRALYEQYF
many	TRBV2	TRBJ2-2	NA	TGTGCCAGCATGCTAGATCGAAACACCGGGGAGCTGTTTTTT	CASMLDRNTGELFF
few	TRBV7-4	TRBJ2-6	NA	TGTGCCAGCAGCTTAATGTGGGGCTCTGGGGCCAACGTCCTGACTTTC	CASSLMWGSGANVLTF
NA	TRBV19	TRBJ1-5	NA	TGTGCCAGCGTCGGTGTTTGGGGAGGCAATCAGCCCCAGCATTTT	CASVGVWGGNQPQHF
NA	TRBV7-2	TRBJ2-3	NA	TGTGCCAGCAGCTTAGGGTGGGGGGGCACAGATACGCAGTATTTT	CASSLGWGGTDTQYF
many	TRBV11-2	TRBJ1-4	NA	TGTGCCAGCAGCTTACCCGGACGTCGTAATGAAAAACTGTTTTTT	CASSLPGRRNEKLFF
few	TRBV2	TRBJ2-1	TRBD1	TGTGCCACTCGGACAGGTTCGGTGTCTAATGAGCAGTTCTTC	CATRTGSVSNEQFF
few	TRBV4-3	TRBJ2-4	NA	TGCGCCAGCGACGGATCTACCCTGGCCAAAAACATTCAGTACTTC	CASDGSTLAKNIQYF
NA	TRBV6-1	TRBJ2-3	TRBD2	TGTGCCAGCACCGGGACTAGCGGGAGTGCCGATACGCAGTATTTT	CASTGTSGSADTQYF
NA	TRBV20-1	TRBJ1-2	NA	TGCAGTGCTAGAGCCCTCCCTACTGGCTACACCTTC	CSARALPTGYTF
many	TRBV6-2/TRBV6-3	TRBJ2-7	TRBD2	TGTGCCAGCACCCCGGAGTTAGCGGGAGGCCCCGAGCAGTACTTC	CASTPELAGGPEQYF
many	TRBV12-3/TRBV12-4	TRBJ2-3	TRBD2	TGTGCCAGCAGTGCCGGACTAGTGAGCACAGATACGCAGTATTTT	CASSAGLVSTDTQYF
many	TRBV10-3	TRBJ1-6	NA	TGTGCCATCAGGGATCACTCCTATAATTCACCCCTCCACTTT	CAIRDHSYNSPLHF
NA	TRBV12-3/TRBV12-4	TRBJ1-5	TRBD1	TGTGCCAGCAGGGAACAGGGGGATCAGCCCCAGCATTTT	CASREQGDQPQHF
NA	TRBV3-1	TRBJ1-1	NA	TGTGCCAGCAGCCAGGTTTGGACAGCCGAGGGTGAAGCTTTCTTT	CASSQVWTAEGEAFF
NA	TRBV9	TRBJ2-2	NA	TGTGCCAGCAGCGCAAAAGGGTGGTGGGGGAACACCGGGGAGCTGTTTTTT	CASSAKGWWGNTGELFF
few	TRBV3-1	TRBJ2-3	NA	TGTGCCAGCAACGATCTTGTCACAGATACGCAGTATTTT	CASNDLVTDTQYF
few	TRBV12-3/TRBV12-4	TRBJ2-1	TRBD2	TGTGCCAGCAGCCTGACTAGCGGGGGGGTCGGTGAGCAGTTCTTC	CASSLTSGGVGEQFF
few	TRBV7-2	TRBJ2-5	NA	TGTGCCAGCAGCCCTAGCCCTCAAGAGACCCAGTACTTC	CASSPSPQETQYF
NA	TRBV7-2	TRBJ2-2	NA	TGTGCCAGCAGCTCCCTAGGCGGCCACTACACCGGGGAGCTGTTTTTT	CASSSLGGHYTGELFF
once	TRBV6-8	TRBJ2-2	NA	TGTGCCAGCAGTTTACGGGTCCCCGGGGAGCTGTTTTTT	CASSLRVPGELFF
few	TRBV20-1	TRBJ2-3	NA	TGCAGTGCCCGAGCTGTGGGGACAAACACAGATACGCAGTATTTT	CSARAVGTNTDTQYF
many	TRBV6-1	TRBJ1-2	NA	TGTGCCAGCACCTCGTTCTACCAGGGGTCTAACTATGGCTACACCTTC	CASTSFYQGSNYGYTF
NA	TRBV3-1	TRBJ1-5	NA	TGTGCCAGCAGCCAAAAGGGCGGGGGTCAGCCCCAGCATTTT	CASSQKGGGQPQHF
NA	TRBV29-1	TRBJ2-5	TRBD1	TGCAGCGTTGAGGACAGGTCGTACCAAGAGACCCAGTACTTC	CSVEDRSYQETQYF
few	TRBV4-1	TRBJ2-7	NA	TGCGCCAGCAGCCAGAAGGGGAGTAGCGGCTCCTACGAGCAGTACTTC	CASSQKGSSGSYEQYF
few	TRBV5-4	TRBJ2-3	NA	TGTGCCAGCAGCTTACCAGGGCCGGATACGCAGTATTTT	CASSLPGPDTQYF
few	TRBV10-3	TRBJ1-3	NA	TGTGCCATCATGGACGCCACGCGTTCTGGAAACACCATATATTTT	CAIMDATRSGNTIYF
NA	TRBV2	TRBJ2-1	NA	TGTGCCAGCAGTGAAGCTAGTACTTACAATGAGCAGTTCTTC	CASSEASTYNEQFF
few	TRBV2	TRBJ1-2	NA	TGTGCCAGCAGTGGTCCGGATGGCTACACCTTC	CASSGPDGYTF
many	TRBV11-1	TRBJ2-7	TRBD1	TGTGCCAGCAGCTTAGCGGCAGGGGGCCTCTACGAGCAGTACTTC	CASSLAAGGLYEQYF
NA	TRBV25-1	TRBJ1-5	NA	TGTGCCAGCCAGAGGGAGGGGGAGGGTCGAAATCAGCCCCAGCATTTT	CASQREGEGRNQPQHF
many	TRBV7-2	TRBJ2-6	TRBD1	TGTGCCAGCAGCGCAACCGGGACAGACTACTCTGGGGCCAACGTCCTGACTTTC	CASSATGTDYSGANVLTF
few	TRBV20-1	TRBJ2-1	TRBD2	TGCAGTGCTAGAGCTAGCGGAGGTTACAATGAGCAGTTCTTC	CSARASGGYNEQFF
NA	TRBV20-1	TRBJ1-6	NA	TGCAGTGCTAGAGATCCGGTGAGAGCGTTTGGTGCCCTCCACTTT	CSARDPVRAFGALHF
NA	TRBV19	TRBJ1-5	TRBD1	TGTGCCAGTAGCAGGGACAGGGGCGCGGGTCAGCCCCAGCATTTT	CASSRDRGAGQPQHF
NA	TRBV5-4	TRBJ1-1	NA	TGTGCCAGCAGCTTGGAATGGGCCGAAGGCACTGAAGCTTTCTTT	CASSLEWAEGTEAFF